This T cell receptor beta chain was captured by sequencing in a study of identical twins. Template switching supplied a universal primer site; unique molecular identifiers were carried on the cDNA. TCRdb itself ran the 5' RACE reads through MiXCR, one entry per CDR3 protein. The data contain around 1.7 million distinct CDR3 sequences, more than 30% of them singletons. As for this clonotype: What it binds is not known.

Study results and limitations: With abundant cord blood beta clonotypes, insertions were fewer; memory repertoires showed no such pattern.

From germline, CDR1 is DFQATT and CDR2 SNEGSKA (reference sequence). J lost 5 bases, V lost 5 bases, and 5 bases had no gene match. The CDR3 is made up of 13 amino acids. This clonotype was sampled from a newborn girl in good health. Sequencing input: cord blood. The chain joins TRBV20-1 to TRBJ1-4; 7 bases align to TRBD1. CDR3 nucleotides: TGCAGTGCTGCGAGGGGGCCAAATGAAAAACTGTTTTTT. Translated: CSAARGPNEKLFF.